This T cell receptor (beta chain) derives from a study of blood T cell repertoires in COVID-19. V was shortened by 2 bases and J by 8 bases, with 13 bases between the two germline ends. The CDR3 runs to 14 residues. Germline loops: CDR1 LNHDA, CDR2 SQIVND (reference sequence). In the source study's methods: Amplifying reference gene primers gave estimates of nucleated cell counts. Assay: immunoSEQ multiplex PCR; the TCRdb copy retains only in-frame clones and omits some. That table is the source of V, J and clone size, and D and trimming were worked out from the DNA. The sample lists tens of thousands of clones, approximately 83% seen once, with 22% in the top ten.

This rearrangement joins TRBV19 to TRBJ2-4, with TRBD2 as a possible D gene (6 bases). Material: peripheral blood. The sequence was obtained from a man older than 75 with active or convalescent COVID-19. CDR3 residues: CASSISVGRHIQYF. For the CDR3, the DNA is TGTGCCAGTAGTATATCCGTGGGGAGGCACATTCAGTACTTC. Based on the CDR3 plus reference TRBV19 and TRBJ2-4, the full variable domain is DGGITQSPKYLFRKEGQNVTLSCEQNLNHDAMYWYRQDPGQGLRLIYYSQIVNDFQKGDIAEGYSVSREKKESFPLTVTSAQKNPTAFYLCASSISVGRHIQYFGAGTRLSVL.